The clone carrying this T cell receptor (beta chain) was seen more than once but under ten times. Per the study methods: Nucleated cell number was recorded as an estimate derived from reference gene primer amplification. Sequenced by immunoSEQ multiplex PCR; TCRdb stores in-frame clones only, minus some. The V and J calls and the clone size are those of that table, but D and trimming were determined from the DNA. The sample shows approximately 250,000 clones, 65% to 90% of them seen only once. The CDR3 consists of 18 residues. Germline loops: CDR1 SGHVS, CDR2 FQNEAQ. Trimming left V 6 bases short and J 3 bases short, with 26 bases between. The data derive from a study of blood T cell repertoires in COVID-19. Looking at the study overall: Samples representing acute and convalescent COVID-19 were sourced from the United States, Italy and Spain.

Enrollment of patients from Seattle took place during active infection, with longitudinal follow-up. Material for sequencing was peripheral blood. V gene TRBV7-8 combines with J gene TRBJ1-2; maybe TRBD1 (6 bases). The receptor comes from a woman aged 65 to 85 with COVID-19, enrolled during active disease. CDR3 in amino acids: CASSTIKWGGSPYYGYTF. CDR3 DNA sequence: TGTGCCAGCAGTACCATTAAGTGGGGGGGCAGCCCCTACTATGGCTACACCTTC.